The 23 T cell receptor beta chains presented below share a single source sample, sequenced in a study of T cells in Graves' hyperthyroidism and ophthalmopathy (dated by TCRdb to about 2019). Receptor libraries were prepared by multiplex PCR. TCRdb shows the sequencer as Illumina HiSeq 2000. The TCR beta CDR3 regions were amplified from the RNA transcripts. The TCR CDR3 was subjected to a first round of RT-PCR using the HTBI primer set and the Qiagen OneStep RT-PCR kit. The public reads were quality trimmed at Q25 with fastp and then assembled into clones with MiXCR by TCRdb, keeping productive beta chains. Identical CDR3 protein sequences are pooled into one entry, listed with their most common genes and DNA. Counted in this sample were roughly 420,000 distinct CDR3 sequences; roughly an eighth of them appeared once. About 5% of the sample goes to the ten largest clones. Material: blood. The receptor set was obtained from a woman between 18 and 29 years old with Graves' hyperthyroidism.

Concerning this clonotype itself: Given a much more abundant clone one base away, this may be a read error. This chain links TRBV6-2 or TRBV6-3 with TRBJ1-4; the match to TRBD1 covers 9 bases. This CDR3 region has 16 residues. Losses at the gene ends were 0 bases for V and 8 bases for J; bases not matched to a gene: 7. CDR1 and CDR2 from the germline V gene are MNHEY and SVGEGT. The DNA of the CDR3 is TGTGCCAGCAGTTACTCGTCTTGGACAGGGGCCGAAAAACTGTTTTTT. As protein: CASSYSSWTGAEKLFF.

Ten or more counts support this clonotype. The V and J genes are TRBV20-1 and TRBJ2-3, with 7 bases aligning to TRBD2. J gave up 0 bases and V 3 bases, and 3 bases lay outside the gene matches. The CDR3 runs to 14 residues. Germline values: CDR1 DFQATT, CDR2 SNEGSKA (reference sequence). The CDR3 loop reads CSASPSGSTDTQYF. CDR3 DNA sequence: TGCAGTGCTAGCCCTAGCGGCAGCACAGATACGCAGTATTTT.

This clonotype showed up many times. This sequence joins TRBV7-9 and TRBJ2-7; D not certain. The CDR3 has 12 residues. The V end was cut by 1 base, the J end by 6 bases, with 7 bases between. Germline V gene lookup returns CDR1 SEHNR and CDR2 FQNEAQ (reference sequence). For the CDR3, the DNA is TGTGCCAGCAGCTTAGGCAGCCCCGAGCAGTACTTC. It yields the protein CASSLGSPEQYF.

Many counts were recorded for this clonotype. The gene calls are TRBV7-2 and TRBJ2-1; perhaps TRBD2 as D (6 bases). The CDR3 spans 12 residues. Germline V gene sequence: CDR1 SGHTA, CDR2 FQGNSA. The ends were cut back, 5 bases at V and 9 bases at J, with 11 bases in the middle. CDR3 amino acids: CASSPGLFEQFF. CDR3 DNA: TGTGCCAGCAGCCCGGGACTTTTTGAGCAGTTCTTC.

This clonotype was seen repeatedly, ten times or more. This chain links TRBV6-1 with TRBJ2-5; D possibly corresponds to TRBD1 (6 bases). Between the trimmed V and J ends, which lost 6 bases and 1 base, there was a span of 15 bases. The CDR3 sequence is 15 residues long. Looked up from germline, CDR1 is MNHNS and CDR2 is SASEGT. CDR3: CASRRSDRSQETQYF. As DNA, the CDR3 is TGTGCCAGCAGAAGATCCGACAGGTCCCAAGAGACCCAGTACTTC.

This clonotype appeared a few times. This chain connects TRBV7-3 to TRBJ2-1; 12 positions agree with TRBD2. The CDR3 totals 18 residues. The ends lost 8 bases at V and 0 bases at J; junction bases unmatched: 11. Germline CDR1 and CDR2: SGHTA and FQGTGA. The CDR3 sequence is CASARLAGEGSSYNEQFF. In nucleotides, the CDR3 is TGTGCCAGCGCCCGACTAGCGGGAGAAGGGAGCTCCTACAATGAGCAGTTCTTC.

This clonotype was counted once. This sequence may be a read error, since a much larger clone differs from it by one base. The chain links TRBV28 to TRBJ2-7; possible D gene TRBD2, 5 bases. The germline V gene has CDR1 MDHEN and CDR2 SYDVKM. The CDR3 length is 15 residues. Between the trimmed V and J ends, which lost 8 bases and 2 bases, there was a span of 19 bases. The CDR3 region has the DNA TGTGCCAGCTACCATGCCCCGGCTAGCCCCTACGAGCAGTACTTC. Its translation: CASYHAPASPYEQYF. Supplemented by reference TRBV28 and TRBJ2-7, the full variable domain reads DVKVTQSSRYLVKRTGEKVFLECVQDMDHENMFWYRQDPGLGLRLIYFSYDVKMKEKGDIPEGYSVSREKKERFSLILESASTNQTSMYLCASYHAPASPYEQYFGPGTRLTVT.

The chain is built from TRBV5-6 and TRBJ1-1; D uncertain. V was cut by 0 bases and J by 6 bases, with 9 bases left in between. CDR1 and CDR2 from the germline V gene are SGHDT and YYEEEE. This CDR3 has 13 residues. CDR3 coding DNA: TGTGCCAGCAGCTTGGGGCATCCGGCTGAAGCTTTCTTT. Protein sequence: CASSLGHPAEAFF.

This clonotype appeared many times. The chain links TRBV27 to TRBJ1-5; possible D gene TRBD1, 5 bases. The CDR3 consists of 14 residues. Deletions cut 5 bases from V and 6 bases from J, with 14 bases between. Germline V gene sequence: CDR1 MNHEY, CDR2 SMNVEV (reference sequence). The CDR3 spells CASSGVQGRQPQHF. DNA for the CDR3: TGTGCCAGCAGTGGGGTGCAGGGACGTCAGCCCCAGCATTTT.

This sequence joins TRBV20-1 and TRBJ2-1, with 8 bases fitting TRBD2. This CDR3 contains 15 residues. Germline V gene sequence: CDR1 DFQATT, CDR2 SNEGSKA (reference sequence). Trimming at V came to 6 bases and at J to 4 bases, leaving 11 bases not matched to a gene. The CDR3 reads CSAPVSGSEYNEQFF. Here the CDR3 DNA reads TGCAGTGCCCCCGTGAGCGGGAGCGAGTACAATGAGCAGTTCTTC.

Comments on this clonotype: A clone one base away is much larger, so this may be a read error. CDR3 DNA sequence: TGCGCCAGCAGCTGGACCCTCGGAGCTGGCGGCGCCAATGAGCAGTTCTTC. Translating gives CASSWTLGAGGANEQFF. The V gene is TRBV5-1, the J gene TRBJ2-1, with unresolved D. V lost 3 bases, J lost 6 bases, and 22 bases lay in between. CDR3 size: 17 residues. Germline assignment: CDR1 SGHRS and CDR2 YFSETQ. Full variable domain (outside the CDR3, taken from reference TRBV5-1 and TRBJ2-1): KAGVTQTPRYLIKTRGQQVTLSCSPISGHRSVSWYQQTPGQGLQFLFEYFSETQRNKGNFPGRFSGRQFSNSRSEMNVSTLELGDSALYLCASSWTLGAGGANEQFFGPGTRLTVL.

This chain links TRBV7-8 with TRBJ2-6; a weak D match, TRBD2 (6 bases). The CDR3 is 15 residues long. Trimming left V 4 bases short and J 4 bases short, with 11 bases between. Germline-derived CDR1 and CDR2 are SGHVS and FQNEAQ. CDR3 region: CASSWRVSGANVLTF. The CDR3 DNA reads TGTGCCAGCAGCTGGAGGGTGTCGGGGGCCAACGTCCTGACTTTC.

This clonotype came up a few times. The chain combines TRBV4-3 with TRBJ2-2; D unclear. Between the trimmed V and J ends, which lost 4 bases and 0 bases, there was a span of 6 bases. This CDR3 is 14 amino acids long. Germline CDR1 and CDR2: LGHNA and YSLEER. CDR3 protein: CASSRGANTGELFF. The CDR3 DNA reads as TGCGCCAGCAGCCGGGGTGCGAACACCGGGGAGCTGTTTTTT.

This clonotype was detected ten times or more. V is TRBV6-1 and J is TRBJ1-2; no definite D call. This CDR3 is 12 amino acids long. V lost 7 bases, J lost 1 base, and 7 bases lay in between. Germline V gene lookup returns CDR1 MNHNS and CDR2 SASEGT. CDR3 DNA: TGTGCCAGCACCCCGGTTAACTATGGCTACACCTTC. Translation: CASTPVNYGYTF.

The CDR3 protein is CASRSELAGGNNEQFF. CDR3 sequence (DNA): TGTGCCAGCAGATCGGAACTAGCGGGAGGTAACAATGAGCAGTTCTTC. The chain couples TRBV5-6 to TRBJ2-1; 12 bases fit TRBD2. This CDR3 is built from 16 residues. Germline V gives CDR1 SGHDT, CDR2 YYEEEE. The V and J ends lost 5 bases and 5 bases, in that order; junction bases with no gene match: 8.

This clonotype has a count of ten or more. The CDR3 region has the DNA TGTGCCAGCAGTCCCCGGGCAAGGGGGCGGTATGGCTACACCTTC. It codes for CASSPRARGRYGYTF. V usage is TRBV28 and J usage is TRBJ1-2, with 7 nucleotides matching TRBD1. J was trimmed by 5 bases and V by 5 bases; bases with no gene match: 11. This CDR3 contains 15 residues. Germline values: CDR1 MDHEN, CDR2 SYDVKM.

The V and J genes are TRBV19 and TRBJ1-1; 8 nucleotides match TRBD1. CDR3 size: 14 residues. Trimming cost V 7 bases and J 7 bases; bases outside gene matches: 11. The germline CDR1 and CDR2 sequences are LNHDA and SQIVND (reference sequence). The DNA of the CDR3 is TGTGCCAGTACTCCGGACAGGGTAGGTTTTGAAGCTTTCTTT. Encoded protein: CASTPDRVGFEAFF.

This clonotype has only a few counts. This may come from a read error, since a much larger clone is one base off. The V and J genes are TRBV7-2 and TRBJ2-3; no definite D call. This CDR3 has 14 residues. V lost 7 bases and J 6 bases, leaving 17 bases between the germline ends. The germline gives CDR1 SGHTA, CDR2 FQGNSA. CDR3 loop: CASNSQLPPDTQYF. The DNA of the CDR3 is TGTGCCAGCAACTCTCAACTGCCCCCGGATACGCAGTATTTT. The variable domain in full, with the rest retrieved from reference TRBV7-2 and TRBJ2-3, is GAGVSQSPSNKVTEKGKDVELRCDPISGHTALYWYRQSLGQGLEFLIYFQGNSAPDKSGLPSDRFSAERTGGSVSTLTIQRTQQEDSAVYLCASNSQLPPDTQYFGPGTRLTVL.

This clonotype has more than one count but fewer than ten. The J gene is TRBJ2-5, the V gene TRBV27; 7 bases line up with TRBD1. CDR3 length: 13 amino acids. The V gene's germline CDR1 is MNHEY and CDR2 SMNVEV (reference sequence). V lost 6 bases to trimming and J lost 4 bases; unmatched junction nucleotides: 5. The CDR3 nucleotides read TGTGCCAGCAGGAACAGGGGTCTAGAGACCCAGTACTTC. This encodes CASRNRGLETQYF.

The chain is built from TRBV6-1 and TRBJ2-7; 7 bases are a match to TRBD2. The CDR3 is made up of 14 amino acids. CDR1 and CDR2 from the germline V gene are MNHNS and SASEGT. V gave up 7 bases and J gave up 4 bases; unmatched junction bases: 10. Written as DNA, the CDR3 is TGTGCCAGCACAGTCAGCCGGGAGGCGTACGAGCAGTACTTC. Its protein product is CASTVSREAYEQYF.

In its sample, this clonotype was seen many times. The rearrangement uses TRBV7-2 and TRBJ2-5; 9 bases align to TRBD2. The CDR3 loop spans 16 amino acids. Germline CDR1 reads SGHTA; CDR2 reads FQGNSA. Trimming at V came to 4 bases and at J to 3 bases, leaving 9 bases not matched to a gene. This CDR3 is CASSSRVAGAKETQYF. DNA for the CDR3: TGTGCCAGCAGCTCCCGGGTAGCGGGAGCGAAAGAGACCCAGTACTTC.

The chain links TRBV20-1 to TRBJ1-5; 11 bases align to TRBD1. The J segment lost 6 bases and the V segment lost 6 bases, leaving 10 bases of the junction unmatched. The CDR3 is made up of 15 amino acids. Germline V gene sequence: CDR1 DFQATT, CDR2 SNEGSKA (reference sequence). In DNA, the CDR3 is TGCAGTGCCCAACGGACAGGGGGCGTCGGTCAGCCCCAGCATTTT. This translates into CSAQRTGGVGQPQHF.

In this sample, this clonotype turned up many times. The CDR3 protein is CASTSGGASDTEAFF. CDR3 sequence (DNA): TGTGCCAGCACCTCCGGGGGGGCATCGGACACTGAAGCTTTCTTT. The chain recombines TRBV6-2 or TRBV6-3 with TRBJ1-1; a weak D match, TRBD1 (6 bases). Trimming stripped 7 bases from V and 3 bases from J, with 18 bases between. Germline V gene sequence: CDR1 MNHEY, CDR2 SVGEGT. This CDR3 region has 15 residues.